The present T cell receptor (beta chain) was sequenced within a study of T cells in Graves' hyperthyroidism and ophthalmopathy. Amplification of TCR beta CDR3 regions used RNA as the template. The TCR CDR3 first-round RT-PCR relied on the HTBI primer set. TCRdb recomputed calls from the multiplex PCR reads with MiXCR, one row per CDR3 protein. Of a few hundred thousand distinct CDR3 sequences in the sample, 46% were seen once. A note on this clonotype: What it binds is unknown.

Study-level findings and limits: Clonotypes that were expanded in thyroid above 0.001 mostly appeared in blood too.

The CDR3 is made up of 15 amino acids. V was trimmed by 0 bases and J by 6 bases, leaving 12 bases between them. The germline CDR1 and CDR2 sequences are SGHRS and YFSETQ. The sample taken for sequencing was peripheral blood or thyroid tissue (not recorded which). This sequence originates from an adult woman with Graves' disease, either hyperthyroidism or ophthalmopathy (not recorded which). The V call is TRBV5-1, the J call TRBJ1-4, with D possibly matching TRBD1 (5 bases). The chain's CDR3 is CASSLAGAGDEKLFF. CDR3 DNA: TGCGCCAGCAGCTTGGCCGGGGCGGGAGATGAAAAACTGTTTTTT.